The T cell receptor beta chain under discussion was sequenced for a study of T-cell reconstitution after alpha-beta-depleted transplantation in children. CDR1 is KGHSH, CDR2 LQKENI, per germline. The CDR3 is 16 residues long. With 1 base clipped from V and 6 bases from J, the junction kept 5 bases outside the gene matches. Construction of the TCRbeta library involved unique molecular identifiers. In TCRdb, the PCR reads were re-called with MiXCR into one record per CDR3 protein. Of 200,000 or so distinct CDR3 sequences listed, around 7.7% were seen once; the top ten hold 35%. The TCR comes from a male patient aged 2-10 years who had a stem cell transplant for acute myeloid leukemia, so the T cells may come from the graft donor. The gene calls are TRBV18 and TRBJ2-3, with 12 nucleotides matching TRBD2. The specimen was PBMCs, mostly from graft donor cells, collected 360 days after TCRalphabeta/CD19-depleted stem cell transplant. The CDR3 DNA reads as TGTGCCAGCTCACCACGACTAGCGGGAGAAACCGATACGCAGTATTTT. It codes for CASSPRLAGETDTQYF.